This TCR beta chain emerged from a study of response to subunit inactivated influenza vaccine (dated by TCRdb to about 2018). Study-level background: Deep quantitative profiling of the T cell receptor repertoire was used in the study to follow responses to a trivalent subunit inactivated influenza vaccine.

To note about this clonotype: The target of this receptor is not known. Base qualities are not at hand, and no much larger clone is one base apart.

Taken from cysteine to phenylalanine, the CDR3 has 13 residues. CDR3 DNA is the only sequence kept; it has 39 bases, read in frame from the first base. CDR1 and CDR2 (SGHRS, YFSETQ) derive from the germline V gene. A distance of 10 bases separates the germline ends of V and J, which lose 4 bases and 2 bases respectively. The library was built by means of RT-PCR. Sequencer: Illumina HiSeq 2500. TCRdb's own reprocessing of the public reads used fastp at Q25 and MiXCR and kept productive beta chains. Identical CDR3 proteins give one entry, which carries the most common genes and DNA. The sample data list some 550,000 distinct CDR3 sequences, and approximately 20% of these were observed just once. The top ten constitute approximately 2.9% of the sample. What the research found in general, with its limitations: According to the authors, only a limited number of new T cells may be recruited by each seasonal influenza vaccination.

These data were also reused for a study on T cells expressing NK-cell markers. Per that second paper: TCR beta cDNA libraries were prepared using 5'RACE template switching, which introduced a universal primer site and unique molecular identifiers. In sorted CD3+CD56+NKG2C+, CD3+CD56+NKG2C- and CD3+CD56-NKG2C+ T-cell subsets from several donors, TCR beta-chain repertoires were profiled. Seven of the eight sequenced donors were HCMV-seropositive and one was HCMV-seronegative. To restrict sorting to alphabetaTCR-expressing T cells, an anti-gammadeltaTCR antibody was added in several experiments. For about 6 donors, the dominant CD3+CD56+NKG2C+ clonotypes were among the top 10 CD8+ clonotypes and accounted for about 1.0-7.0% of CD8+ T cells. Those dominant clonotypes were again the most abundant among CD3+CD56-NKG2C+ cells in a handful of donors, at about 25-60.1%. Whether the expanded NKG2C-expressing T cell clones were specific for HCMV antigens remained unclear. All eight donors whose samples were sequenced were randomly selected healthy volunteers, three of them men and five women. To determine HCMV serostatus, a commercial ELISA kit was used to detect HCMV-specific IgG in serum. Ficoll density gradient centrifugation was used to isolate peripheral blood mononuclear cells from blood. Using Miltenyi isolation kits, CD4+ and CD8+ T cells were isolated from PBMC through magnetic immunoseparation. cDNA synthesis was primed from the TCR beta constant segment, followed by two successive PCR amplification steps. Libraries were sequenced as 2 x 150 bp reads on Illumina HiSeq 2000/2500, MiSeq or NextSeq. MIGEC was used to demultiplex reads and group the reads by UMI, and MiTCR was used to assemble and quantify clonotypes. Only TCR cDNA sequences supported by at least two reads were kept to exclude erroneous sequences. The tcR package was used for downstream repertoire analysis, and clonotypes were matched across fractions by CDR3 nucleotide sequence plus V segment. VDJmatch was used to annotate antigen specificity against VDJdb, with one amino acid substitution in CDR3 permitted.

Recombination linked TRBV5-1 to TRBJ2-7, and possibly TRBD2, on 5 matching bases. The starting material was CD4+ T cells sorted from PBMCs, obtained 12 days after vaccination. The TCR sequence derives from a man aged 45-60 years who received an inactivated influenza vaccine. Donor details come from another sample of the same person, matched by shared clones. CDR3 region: CASSEGLTYEQYF. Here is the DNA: TGCGCCAGCAGCGAAGGACTCACCTACGAGCAGTACTTC.